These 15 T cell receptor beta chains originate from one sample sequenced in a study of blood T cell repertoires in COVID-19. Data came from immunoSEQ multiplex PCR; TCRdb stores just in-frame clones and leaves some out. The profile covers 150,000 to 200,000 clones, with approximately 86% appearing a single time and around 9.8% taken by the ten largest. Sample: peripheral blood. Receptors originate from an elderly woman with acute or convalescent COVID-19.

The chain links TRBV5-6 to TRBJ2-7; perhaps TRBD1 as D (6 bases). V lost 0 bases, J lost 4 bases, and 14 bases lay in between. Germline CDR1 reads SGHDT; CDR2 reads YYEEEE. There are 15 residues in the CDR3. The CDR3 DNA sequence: TGTGCCAGCAGCTTGGCGATTGGGGGCCTATACGAGCAGTACTTC. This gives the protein CASSLAIGGLYEQYF.

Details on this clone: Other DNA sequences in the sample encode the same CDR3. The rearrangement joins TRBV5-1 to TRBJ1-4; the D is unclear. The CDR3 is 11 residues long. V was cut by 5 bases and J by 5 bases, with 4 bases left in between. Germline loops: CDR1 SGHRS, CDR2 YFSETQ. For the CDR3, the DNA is TGCGCCAGCAGACTAAATGAAAAACTGTTTTTT. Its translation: CASRLNEKLFF.

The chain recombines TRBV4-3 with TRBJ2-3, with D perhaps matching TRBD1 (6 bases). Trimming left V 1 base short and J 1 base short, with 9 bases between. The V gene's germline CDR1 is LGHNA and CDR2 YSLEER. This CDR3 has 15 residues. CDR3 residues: CASSQGQVRTDTQYF. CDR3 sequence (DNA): TGCGCCAGCAGCCAAGGACAGGTCCGCACAGATACGCAGTATTTT.

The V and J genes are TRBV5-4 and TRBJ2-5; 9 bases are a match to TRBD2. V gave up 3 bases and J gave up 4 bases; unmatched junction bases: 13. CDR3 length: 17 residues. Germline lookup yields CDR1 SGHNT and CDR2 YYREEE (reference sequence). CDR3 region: CASSSAVRAGGLETQYF. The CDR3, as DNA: TGTGCCAGCAGCTCGGCCGTCAGGGCGGGAGGGTTAGAGACCCAGTACTTC. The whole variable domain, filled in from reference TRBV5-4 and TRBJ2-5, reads ETGVTQSPTHLIKTRGQQVTLRCSSQSGHNTVSWYQQALGQGPQFIFQYYREEENGRGNFPPRFSGLQFPNYSSELNVNALELDDSALYLCASSSAVRAGGLETQYFGPGTRLLVL.

DNA for the CDR3: TGTGCCTGGAGCGCCGGACAGTCAAGCAATCAGCCCCAGCATTTT. It yields the protein CAWSAGQSSNQPQHF. The V gene is TRBV30, the J gene TRBJ1-5, with D perhaps TRBD1 (6 bases). The germline V and J ends were trimmed by 3 bases and 1 base, with 13 bases remaining between them. Germline values: CDR1 GTSNPN, CDR2 SVGIG (reference sequence). The CDR3 has 15 residues.

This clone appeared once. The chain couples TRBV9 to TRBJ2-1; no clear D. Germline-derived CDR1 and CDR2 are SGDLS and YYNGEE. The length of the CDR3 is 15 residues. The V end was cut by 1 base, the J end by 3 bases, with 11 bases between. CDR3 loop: CASSVSGVGYNEQFF. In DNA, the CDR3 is TGTGCCAGCAGCGTATCTGGAGTGGGCTACAATGAGCAGTTCTTC.

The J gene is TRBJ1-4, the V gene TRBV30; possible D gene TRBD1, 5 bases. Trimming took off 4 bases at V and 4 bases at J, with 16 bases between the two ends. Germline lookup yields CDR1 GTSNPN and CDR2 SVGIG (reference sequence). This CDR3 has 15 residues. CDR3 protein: CAWTGGFGVNEKLFF. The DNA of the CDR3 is TGTGCCTGGACCGGGGGATTTGGGGTTAATGAAAAACTGTTTTTT.

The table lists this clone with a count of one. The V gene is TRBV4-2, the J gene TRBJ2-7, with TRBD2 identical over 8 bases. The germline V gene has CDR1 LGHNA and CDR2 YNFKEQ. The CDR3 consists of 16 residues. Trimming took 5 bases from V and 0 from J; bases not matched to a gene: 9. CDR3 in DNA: TGTGCCAGCAGCTTACTGACTAGCGCAAGCTCCTACGAGCAGTACTTC. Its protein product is CASSLLTSASSYEQYF.

The CDR3, as DNA: TGTGCCAGTAGTATACGGACAGGGCTTGGCTACACCTTC. Protein sequence: CASSIRTGLGYTF. This rearrangement joins TRBV19 to TRBJ1-2; 8 bases map to TRBD1. Germline V CDR1 and CDR2: LNHDA, SQIVND (reference sequence). The CDR3 is 13 amino acids. Trimming took 2 bases from V and 7 from J; bases not matched to a gene: 3. Drawing the rest from reference TRBV19 and TRBJ1-2, the complete variable domain is DGGITQSPKYLFRKEGQNVTLSCEQNLNHDAMYWYRQDPGQGLRLIYYSQIVNDFQKGDIAEGYSVSREKKESFPLTVTSAQKNPTAFYLCASSIRTGLGYTFGSGTRLTVV.

The CDR3 coding sequence is TGTGCCAGCAGTTACTCGAATGCCCCATCGGGATCACCCCTCCACTTT. Protein: CASSYSNAPSGSPLHF. The chain joins TRBV6-6 to TRBJ1-6; no definite D call. The CDR3 runs 16 residues. Per the germline V gene, CDR1 is MNHNY and CDR2 is SVGAGI (reference sequence). The V gene lost 0 bases and the J gene lost 10 bases, with 16 bases spanning the gap.

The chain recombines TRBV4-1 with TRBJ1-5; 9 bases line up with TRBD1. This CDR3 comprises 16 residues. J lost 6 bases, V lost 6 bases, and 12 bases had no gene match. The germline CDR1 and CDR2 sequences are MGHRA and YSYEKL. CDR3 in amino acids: CASRPGTGSKSQPQHF. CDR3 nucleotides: TGCGCCAGCAGACCCGGGACAGGGTCGAAAAGTCAGCCCCAGCATTTT.

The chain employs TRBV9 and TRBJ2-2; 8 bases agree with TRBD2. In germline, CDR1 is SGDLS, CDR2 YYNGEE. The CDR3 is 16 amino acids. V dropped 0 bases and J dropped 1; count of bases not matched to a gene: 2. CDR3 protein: CASSVVLAGNTGELFF. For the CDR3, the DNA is TGTGCCAGCAGCGTAGTGCTAGCGGGGAACACCGGGGAGCTGTTTTTT. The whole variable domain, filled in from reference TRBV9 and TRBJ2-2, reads DSGVTQTPKHLITATGQRVTLRCSPRSGDLSVYWYQQSLDQGLQFLIQYYNGEERAKGNILERFSAQQFPDLHSELNLSSLELGDSALYFCASSVVLAGNTGELFFGEGSRLTVL.

CDR3 bases: TGTGCCAGCAGCTACGGGACAGCGATAAACTATGGCTACACCTTC. Protein: CASSYGTAINYGYTF. The J gene is TRBJ1-2, the V gene TRBV5-8, with TRBD1 identical over 7 bases. Germline trimming cut 3 bases from V and 2 bases from J; bases unmatched to any gene: 7. The V gene's germline CDR1 is SGHTS and CDR2 YDEGEE. This CDR3 is 15 amino acids long. Supplemented by reference TRBV5-8 and TRBJ1-2, the full variable domain reads EAGVTQSPTHLIKTRGQQATLRCSPISGHTSVYWYQQALGLGLQFLLWYDEGEERNRGNFPPRFSGRQFPNYSSELNVNALELEDSALYLCASSYGTAINYGYTFGSGTRLTVV.

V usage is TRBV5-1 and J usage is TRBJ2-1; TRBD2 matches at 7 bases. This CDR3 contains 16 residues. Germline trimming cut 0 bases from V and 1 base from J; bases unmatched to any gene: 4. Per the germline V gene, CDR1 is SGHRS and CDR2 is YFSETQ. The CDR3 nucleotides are TGCGCCAGCAGCTTGGTCCCTAGCGGTTCCTACAATGAGCAGTTCTTC. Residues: CASSLVPSGSYNEQFF.

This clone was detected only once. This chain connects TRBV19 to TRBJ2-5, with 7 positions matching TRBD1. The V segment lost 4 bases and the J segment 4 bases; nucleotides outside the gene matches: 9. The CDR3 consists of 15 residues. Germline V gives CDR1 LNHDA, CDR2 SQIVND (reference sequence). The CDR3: CASSTRTGWTETQYF. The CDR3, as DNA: TGTGCCAGTAGTACCCGGACAGGTTGGACAGAGACCCAGTACTTC.